The 19 T cell receptor beta chains below all came from one sample that was sequenced in a study of type 1 regulatory T cells (dated by TCRdb to the early 2020s). Their specific antigens are unknown. Sequenced using an Illumina MiSeq. TCRdb handled the public reads itself, with Q25 trimming in fastp and clone calling in MiXCR, and kept productive beta chains. Every entry covers one CDR3 protein and lists the most common genes and DNA from its rows. This sample is represented by around 69,000 distinct CDR3 sequences; around 60% of them were singletons. The top ten clonotypes cover 7.6% of the sample. Source material: cultured T cells, either the whole culture or a sorted T cell fraction (not recorded which). The cell subset or site label for this specimen denotes: Tr1-enriched cell product generated in vitro against host alloantigens. Every receptor here comes from a human donor in good health.

The rearrangement joins TRBV27 to TRBJ2-1; 8 nucleotides agree with TRBD2. The germline CDR1 and CDR2 sequences are MNHEY and SMNVEV (reference sequence). Trimming removed 3 bases from V and 6 bases from J; junction bases left unmatched: 10. The CDR3 loop spans 16 amino acids. The CDR3 bases are TGTGCCAGCAGTTTTACGGGACTAGTCTTCAGCAATGAGCAGTTCTTC. It specifies CASSFTGLVFSNEQFF.

A note on this clonotype: Its ends do not fully match the called genes, so a read error is possible. The chain carries TRBV19 and TRBJ1-5; no definite D call. CDR3 size: 13 residues. CDR1 LNHDA and CDR2 SQIVND come from the germline V gene (reference sequence). The CDR3 here is CASTLEANQPKHF. The CDR3 DNA follows: TGTGCCAGTACCCTCGAGGCCAATCAGCCCAAGCATTTT.

The V call is TRBV20-1, the J call TRBJ2-5, with 10 bases lining up with TRBD2. CDR1 is DFQATT and CDR2 is SNEGSKA in the germline V gene (reference sequence). V lost 3 bases and J lost 2; bases outside the gene matches: 9. The length of the CDR3 is 16 residues. The DNA of the CDR3 is TGCAGTGCTAGCTCGTCTAGCGGGAGCGGTCAAGAGACCCAGTACTTC. Translated, it gives CSASSSSGSGQETQYF.

The V call is TRBV5-1, the J call TRBJ1-2; D might be TRBD1 (6 bases). Germline loops: CDR1 SGHRS, CDR2 YFSETQ. The CDR3 is 12 residues long. Between the trimmed V and J ends, which lost 4 bases and 8 bases, there was a span of 12 bases. CDR3 DNA sequence: TGCGCCAGCAGCCCCGACAGGAACGGCTACACCTTC. Residues: CASSPDRNGYTF.

This clonotype was observed a handful of times. The rearrangement uses TRBV5-4 and TRBJ2-3, with 10 nucleotides matching TRBD2. Losses at the gene ends were 4 bases for V and 3 bases for J; bases not matched to a gene: 8. The CDR3 has 16 residues. Germline lookup yields CDR1 SGHNT and CDR2 YYREEE (reference sequence). The CDR3 reads CASSDRTSGLTDTQYF. CDR3 nucleotides: TGTGCCAGCAGCGATAGGACTAGCGGACTAACAGATACGCAGTATTTT. The full variable domain, with the rest looked up from reference TRBV5-4 and TRBJ2-3, is ETGVTQSPTHLIKTRGQQVTLRCSSQSGHNTVSWYQQALGQGPQFIFQYYREEENGRGNFPPRFSGLQFPNYSSELNVNALELDDSALYLCASSDRTSGLTDTQYFGPGTRLTVL.

The chain employs TRBV30 and TRBJ2-7; 11 positions match TRBD2. The V gene's germline CDR1 is GTSNPN and CDR2 SVGIG (reference sequence). The CDR3 sequence is 14 residues long. Unmatched junction bases numbered 7, after V lost 2 bases and J lost 7 bases. The CDR3: CAWSPLAGVGEQYF. CDR3 DNA: TGTGCCTGGAGTCCACTAGCGGGAGTGGGTGAGCAGTACTTC.

V gene TRBV30 combines with J gene TRBJ2-7; D is unclear. This CDR3 region has 11 residues. V lost 3 bases and J 3 bases, leaving 6 bases between the germline ends. CDR1 is GTSNPN, CDR2 SVGIG, per germline (reference sequence). In DNA, the CDR3 is TGTGCCTGGAGCCTCAGCTACGAGCAGTACTTC. Amino acids: CAWSLSYEQYF.

V usage is TRBV3-1 and J usage is TRBJ2-1; D is uncertain. CDR1 is LGHDT and CDR2 is YNNKEL in the germline V gene (reference sequence). The V end lost 2 bases, the J end lost 1 base, and 12 bases lay between the germline ends. The CDR3 extends over 16 amino acids. CDR3 sequence (DNA): TGTGCCAGCAGCCAACTGGACGCGGCGTCCTACAATGAGCAGTTCTTC. It encodes CASSQLDAASYNEQFF.

This clonotype was observed a few times. This sequence joins TRBV4-1 and TRBJ2-7, with 11 positions matching TRBD1. Germline assignment: CDR1 MGHRA and CDR2 YSYEKL. The junction had 9 bases not matched to a gene; V was cut back by 0 bases and J by 5 bases. CDR3 length: 17 residues. CDR3 region: CASSQDPGQGAPDEQYF. In nucleotides, the CDR3 is TGCGCCAGCAGCCAAGATCCAGGACAGGGGGCGCCGGACGAGCAGTACTTC.

Here the CDR3 reads CSVEGGMGFNTEAFF. The CDR3 coding sequence is TGCAGCGTTGAAGGGGGAATGGGGTTTAACACTGAAGCTTTCTTT. This chain connects TRBV29-1 to TRBJ1-1; unclear D gene. The CDR3 runs 15 residues. V lost 1 base and J 2 bases, leaving 14 bases between the germline ends. The V gene's germline CDR1 is SQVTM and CDR2 ANQGSEA. The full variable domain, with the rest looked up from reference TRBV29-1 and TRBJ1-1, is SAVISQKPSRDICQRGTSLTIQCQVDSQVTMMFWYRQQPGQSLTLIATANQGSEATYESGFVIDKFPISRPNLTFSTLTVSNMSPEDSSIYLCSVEGGMGFNTEAFFGQGTRLTVV.

To note about this clonotype: Relative to the germline gene, one junction end is altered; a read error may explain this. V and J are TRBV9 and TRBJ1-6; D is undetermined. This CDR3 comprises 17 residues. Per germline, CDR1 SGDLS and CDR2 YYNGEE. The CDR3 nucleotides read TGTGCCAGCAGCCCAACGGACGCCCGCTCCTATAATTCATCCCTCCACTTT. This gives the protein CASSPTDARSYNSSLHF.

This clonotype was detected only a few times. The chain is built from TRBV18 and TRBJ2-5; the match to TRBD1 covers 10 bases. CDR3 length: 17 residues. The germline V gene encodes CDR1 KGHSH and CDR2 LQKENI. V gave up 3 bases and J gave up 7 bases; unmatched junction bases: 14. The DNA of the CDR3 is TGTGCCAGCTCACCGTATTCCGGGACAGGGGATCAGGTGACCCAGTACTTC. Translation gives CASSPYSGTGDQVTQYF.

This clonotype was seen only once. This rearrangement joins TRBV18 to TRBJ2-7; D possibly corresponds to TRBD1 (6 bases). From germline, CDR1 is KGHSH and CDR2 LQKENI. The ends were cut back, 3 bases at V and 2 bases at J, with 11 bases in the middle. The CDR3 consists of 14 residues. CDR3 sequence reads: CASSPGQTAYEQYF. The CDR3 bases are TGTGCCAGCTCACCCGGACAGACAGCCTACGAGCAGTACTTC.

The genes are TRBV5-1 and TRBJ2-4, with unresolved D. CDR1 is SGHRS and CDR2 is YFSETQ in the germline V gene. V dropped 4 bases and J dropped 11 bases, with 16 bases sitting between them. The CDR3 runs to 13 residues. CDR3 DNA sequence: TGCGCCAGCAGCACAGAGGCCCGTCTAGTTCAGTACTTC. This gives the protein CASSTEARLVQYF.

The CDR3 DNA sequence: TGTGCCAGCAAATGGACAGCTAGCACAGATACGCAGTATTTT. This gives the protein CASKWTASTDTQYF. This chain uses TRBV2 with TRBJ2-3, with TRBD1 as a possible D gene (6 bases). The V end was cut by 7 bases, the J end by 0 bases, with 11 bases between. Germline V gives CDR1 SNHLY, CDR2 FYNNEI. This CDR3 spans 14 amino acids.

The rearrangement links TRBV7-9 to TRBJ2-5, with 9 bases fitting TRBD2. The germline V gene has CDR1 SEHNR and CDR2 FQNEAQ (reference sequence). V lost 0 bases, J lost 6 bases, and 11 bases stayed unmatched. This CDR3 has 17 residues. CDR3: CASSLATGTSRGKTQYF. The CDR3 bases are TGTGCCAGCAGCTTAGCTACCGGGACTAGCCGAGGAAAGACCCAGTACTTC.

The chain is built from TRBV9 and TRBJ2-5; a weak D match, TRBD1 (5 bases). The length of the CDR3 is 15 residues. With 4 bases removed from V and 5 bases from J, the gap between germline ends came to 18 bases. Germline CDR1 reads SGDLS; CDR2 reads YYNGEE. The CDR3 nucleotides are TGTGCCAGCAGCTCAACAGGCTATCGAACGGAGACCCAGTACTTC. It is translated as CASSSTGYRTETQYF.

The chain recombines TRBV12-3 or TRBV12-4 with TRBJ2-1; D not certain. The CDR3 sequence is 12 residues long. Trimming shortened V by 8 bases and J by 5 bases, and 10 bases separated the two germline ends. CDR3: CASQNWNNEQFF. The CDR3 DNA is TGTGCCAGCCAAAACTGGAACAATGAGCAGTTCTTC.

This clonotype was observed a handful of times. V and J are TRBV2 and TRBJ1-2, with D possibly TRBD1 on 5 matching bases. CDR1 SNHLY and CDR2 FYNNEI come from the germline V gene. The CDR3 contains 14 residues. Trimming removed 7 bases from V and 3 bases from J, with 15 bases in between. The CDR3 here is CASNAEGLDYGYTF. The CDR3, as DNA: TGTGCCAGCAATGCAGAGGGACTCGACTATGGCTACACCTTC.